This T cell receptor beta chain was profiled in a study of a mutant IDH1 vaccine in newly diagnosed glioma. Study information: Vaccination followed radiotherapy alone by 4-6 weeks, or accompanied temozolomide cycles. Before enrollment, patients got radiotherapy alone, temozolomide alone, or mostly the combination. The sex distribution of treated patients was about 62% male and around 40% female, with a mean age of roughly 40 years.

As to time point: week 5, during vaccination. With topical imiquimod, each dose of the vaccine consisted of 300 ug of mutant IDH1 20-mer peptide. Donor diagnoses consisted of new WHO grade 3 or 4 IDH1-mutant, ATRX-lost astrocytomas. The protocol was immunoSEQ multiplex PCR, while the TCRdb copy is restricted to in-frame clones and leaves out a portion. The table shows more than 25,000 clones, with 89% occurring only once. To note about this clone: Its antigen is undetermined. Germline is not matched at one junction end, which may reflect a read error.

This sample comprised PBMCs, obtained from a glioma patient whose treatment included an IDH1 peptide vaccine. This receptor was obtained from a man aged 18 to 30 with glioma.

The chain's CDR3 is CASRTTGNPEAFF. Here the CDR3 DNA reads TGTGCCAGCAGGACGACAGGGAACCCTGAAGCTTTCTTT. The rearrangement joins TRBV7-9 to TRBJ1-1; 7 bases agree with TRBD1. The CDR3 is 13 amino acids. Germline V lookup: CDR1 SEHNR, CDR2 FQNEAQ (reference sequence). The full variable domain, rest sourced from reference TRBV7-9 and TRBJ1-1, is DTGVSQNPRHKITKRGQNVTFRCDPISEHNRLYWYRQTLGQGPEFLTYFQNEAQLEKSRLLSDRFSAERPKGSFSTLEIQRTEQGDSAMYLCASRTTGNPEAFFGQGTRLTVV.